These 29 T cell receptor beta chains share one sample of origin, sequenced in a study of response to subunit inactivated influenza vaccine. TCRdb processed the RT-PCR reads anew with MiXCR; each CDR3 protein has one entry. The table shows about 780,000 distinct CDR3 sequences, with about a fifth occurring only once. Material: PBMCs from blood, obtained more than 4 days after vaccination. All receptors come from a man over 45 who received an inactivated influenza vaccine.

This clonotype was observed a few times. CDR3 sequence: CASSNRGGGSEVRYGYTF. In DNA form, the CDR3 reads TGTGCCAGCAGCAACCGAGGAGGGGGCTCGGAGGTCCGCTATGGCTACACCTTC. This chain links TRBV9 with TRBJ1-2, with TRBD1 matching over 7 bases. CDR1 SGDLS and CDR2 YYNGEE come from the germline V gene. This CDR3 comprises 18 residues. Losses at the gene ends were 4 bases for V and 4 bases for J; bases not matched to a gene: 19.

The rearrangement links TRBV7-2 to TRBJ1-1; D not resolved. The CDR3 sequence is 19 residues long. The germline V and J ends were trimmed by 0 bases and 0 bases, with 20 bases remaining between them. Germline V gives CDR1 SGHTA, CDR2 FQGNSA. For the CDR3, the DNA is TGTGCCAGCAGCTTAGCGCCGTCTATACCTACTCGAATGAACACTGAAGCTTTCTTT. It encodes CASSLAPSIPTRMNTEAFF.

As DNA, the CDR3 is TGTGCCAGCCTCCCCACGGGAGTTTGGACAGATACGCAGTATTTT. Residues: CASLPTGVWTDTQYF. The gene calls are TRBV7-2 and TRBJ2-3; possibly TRBD2 for D (6 bases). V gave up 8 bases and J gave up 3 bases, with 18 bases separating them. This CDR3 contains 15 residues. Germline CDR1 SGHTA, CDR2 FQGNSA.

The rearrangement uses TRBV4-1 and TRBJ1-2; D possibly corresponds to TRBD1 (6 bases). The V and J ends lost 0 bases and 2 bases respectively, with 10 bases between them. Germline loops: CDR1 MGHRA, CDR2 YSYEKL. The CDR3 sequence is 15 residues long. The CDR3 sequence is CASSQDWGPNYGYTF. The CDR3 coding sequence is TGCGCCAGCAGCCAAGATTGGGGGCCCAACTATGGCTACACCTTC.

V is TRBV6-1 and J is TRBJ2-1; the match to TRBD2 covers 8 bases. The CDR3 covers 14 residues. After removal of 2 bases from V and 8 bases from J, the junction contained 5 bases not matched to a gene. Per the germline V gene, CDR1 is MNHNS and CDR2 is SASEGT. Here the CDR3 reads CASSETGGYDEQFF. In nucleotides, the CDR3 is TGTGCCAGCAGTGAAACGGGGGGGTACGATGAGCAGTTCTTC.

This clonotype was seen ten or more times. V and J are TRBV20-1 and TRBJ2-3, with a weak D call TRBD2 (6 bases). Trimming took off 3 bases at V and 0 bases at J, with 16 bases between the two ends. In germline, CDR1 is DFQATT, CDR2 SNEGSKA (reference sequence). This CDR3 comprises 16 residues. DNA for the CDR3: TGCAGTGCTAGCCGATGGGGGGATACTAGCACAGATACGCAGTATTTT. Translating it yields CSASRWGDTSTDTQYF.

The chain links TRBV15 to TRBJ2-1; D unresolved. The CDR3 covers 14 residues. V was clipped by 1 base and J by 10 bases, with 14 bases between them. CDR1 LNHNV and CDR2 YYDKDF come from the germline V gene (reference sequence). In DNA form, the CDR3 reads TGTGCCACCAGCAGAGTTGATGCCTCCCAAGAGCAGTTCTTC. Translated, it gives CATSRVDASQEQFF.

This clonotype was counted once. The chain is built from TRBV7-6 and TRBJ2-1, with 7 bases matching TRBD2. V shed 0 bases, J shed 9 bases, and the junction held 5 bases outside the gene matches. The CDR3 runs to 14 residues. Looked up from germline, CDR1 is SGHVS and CDR2 is FNYEAQ. CDR3 DNA: TGTGCCAGCAGCTTAGCGGCGGGAGATGGTGAGCAGTTCTTC. It encodes CASSLAAGDGEQFF.

The V and J genes are TRBV18 and TRBJ2-7; 7 nucleotides agree with TRBD1. Germline V gene data show CDR1 as KGHSH and CDR2 as LQKENI. The CDR3 is 13 residues long. Germline trimming cut 1 base from V and 6 bases from J; bases unmatched to any gene: 3. CDR3 bases: TGTGCCAGCTCACCACAGAGGGGGCGCGAGCAGTACTTC. This encodes CASSPQRGREQYF.

This clonotype was seen a few times. The CDR3 ends on some other residue instead of the conserved phenylalanine or tryptophan, so this is likely a read error. The DNA is omitted, as the CDR3 cannot be located on it reliably, and the CDR3 follows TCRdb's listing. The chain employs TRBV5-1 and TRBJ1-6; the tabulated D call, TRBD1, remains unverified against the DNA. The CDR3 is 14 amino acids in total, end residues counted. Germline CDR1 and CDR2: SGHRS and YFSETQ. CDR3 sequence: CASSFHDSRKTLGI.

V usage is TRBV24-1 and J usage is TRBJ2-1; D gene ambiguous. The CDR3 spans 15 residues. Per germline, CDR1 KGHDR and CDR2 SFDVKD. Trimming took 3 bases from V and 7 from J, leaving 15 bases between them. CDR3 sequence (DNA): TGTGCCACCAGTGATGTCAGGCCCCCGGGTAATGAGCAGTTCTTC. This encodes CATSDVRPPGNEQFF.

This clonotype was counted a single time. The chain is built from TRBV4-1 and TRBJ2-1; 13 bases fit TRBD2. With 4 bases clipped from V and 8 bases from J, the junction kept 8 bases outside the gene matches. Germline CDR1 and CDR2: MGHRA and YSYEKL. This CDR3 contains 16 residues. CDR3 DNA sequence: TGCGCCAGCAGCCTACTAGCGGGAGGGCCTGGCGATGAGCAGTTCTTC. Residues: CASSLLAGGPGDEQFF.

The chain uses TRBV5-1 and TRBJ2-1, with 11 nucleotides matching TRBD2. The CDR3 sequence is 15 residues long. V trimming: 7 bases; J trimming: 0 bases; junction bases outside the gene matches: 3. Germline V gives CDR1 SGHRS, CDR2 YFSETQ. The DNA for the CDR3 is TGCGCCAGCGGGACTAGCGGCAGCTCCTACAATGAGCAGTTCTTC. It codes for CASGTSGSSYNEQFF. Based on the CDR3 plus reference TRBV5-1 and TRBJ2-1, the full variable domain is KAGVTQTPRYLIKTRGQQVTLSCSPISGHRSVSWYQQTPGQGLQFLFEYFSETQRNKGNFPGRFSGRQFSNSRSEMNVSTLELGDSALYLCASGTSGSSYNEQFFGPGTRLTVL.

This clonotype was detected ten times or more. This chain links TRBV27 with TRBJ1-5; no reliable D call. The germline V gene has CDR1 MNHEY and CDR2 SMNVEV (reference sequence). V lost 2 bases, J lost 3 bases, and 8 bases lay in between. This CDR3 is 14 amino acids long. In nucleotides, the CDR3 is TGTGCCAGCAGTTTAGGGCCCTACAATCAGCCCCAGCATTTT. It yields the protein CASSLGPYNQPQHF.

In this sample, this clonotype turned up a few times. V is TRBV12-3 or TRBV12-4 and J is TRBJ2-2; tentative D call: TRBD2 (6 bases). Trimming removed 3 bases from V and 2 bases from J, with 10 bases in between. The CDR3 is 15 residues long. DNA of the CDR3: TGTGCCAGCAGTTTTTTTAGCGGTAACACCGGGGAGCTGTTTTTT. Translating gives CASSFFSGNTGELFF.

This clonotype was seen a few times. The chain employs TRBV7-2 and TRBJ2-7; a weak D match, TRBD1 (6 bases). Trimming stripped 4 bases from V and 0 bases from J, with 13 bases between. The CDR3 sequence is 15 residues long. Germline assignment: CDR1 SGHTA and CDR2 FQGNSA. CDR3 residues: CASSYRRTVSYEQYF. CDR3 nucleotide sequence: TGTGCCAGCAGCTACCGAAGGACAGTCTCCTACGAGCAGTACTTC. The full variable domain, its missing parts supplied by reference TRBV7-2 and TRBJ2-7, is GAGVSQSPSNKVTEKGKDVELRCDPISGHTALYWYRQSLGQGLEFLIYFQGNSAPDKSGLPSDRFSAERTGGSVSTLTIQRTQQEDSAVYLCASSYRRTVSYEQYFGPGTRLTVT.

The V and J genes are TRBV20-1 and TRBJ2-1; D is ambiguous. V lost 8 bases, J lost 3 bases, and 2 bases lay in between. The germline gives CDR1 DFQATT, CDR2 SNEGSKA (reference sequence). The CDR3 has 9 residues. CDR3: CSHYNEQFF. The CDR3 DNA sequence: TGCAGTCACTACAATGAGCAGTTCTTC.

This clonotype occurred a few times. In DNA, the CDR3 is TGTGCCATCAGTCCGAGCGCGGGACAGAACACCGGGGAGCTGTTTTTT. This gives the protein CAISPSAGQNTGELFF. The chain joins TRBV10-3 to TRBJ2-2; D possibly uses TRBD1 or TRBD2 (6 bases each). With 5 bases removed from V and 1 base from J, the gap between germline ends came to 14 bases. CDR3 length equals 16 residues. Germline CDR1 is ENHRY and CDR2 is SYGVKD.

This clonotype has only a few counts. The chain uses TRBV29-1 and TRBJ2-7; D call uncertain. Germline values: CDR1 SQVTM, CDR2 ANQGSEA. The CDR3 covers 13 residues. V lost 4 bases, J lost 6 bases, and 16 bases lay in between. CDR3 nucleotide sequence: TGCAGCGTTGGACCACTAAGAGTCGGCGAGCAGTACTTC. It is translated as CSVGPLRVGEQYF.

The V gene is TRBV6-2 or TRBV6-3, the J gene TRBJ2-2; D is uncertain. V lost 3 bases, J lost 3 bases, and 5 bases lay in between. CDR3 length: 13 amino acids. From germline, CDR1 is MNHEY and CDR2 SVGEGT. CDR3 DNA: TGTGCCAGCAGTTATGGATACACCGGGGAGCTGTTTTTT. It specifies CASSYGYTGELFF.

The J gene is TRBJ2-3, the V gene TRBV5-5; D perhaps matches TRBD1 (5 bases). The germline V and J ends were trimmed by 0 bases and 3 bases, with 11 bases remaining between them. The germline CDR1 and CDR2 sequences are SGHKS and YYEKEE (reference sequence). This CDR3 spans 15 amino acids. The CDR3 DNA reads as TGTGCCAGCAGCTTGGTGGGCAGGGATACAGATACGCAGTATTTT. Its translation is CASSLVGRDTDTQYF.

This clonotype was counted many times. This chain links TRBV7-2 with TRBJ2-7, with a weak D call TRBD1 (6 bases). Germline V lookup: CDR1 SGHTA, CDR2 FQGNSA. Deletions cut 6 bases from V and 1 base from J, with 10 bases between. This CDR3 is built from 13 residues. CDR3 residues: CASSYDRSYEQYF. Written as DNA, the CDR3 is TGTGCCAGCAGTTACGACAGGTCCTACGAGCAGTACTTC.

Only one count was recorded for this clonotype. The V gene is TRBV7-2, the J gene TRBJ2-3; 8 bases are a match to TRBD2. V trimming: 7 bases; J trimming: 5 bases; junction bases outside the gene matches: 14. The CDR3 is 16 residues long. The germline CDR1 and CDR2 sequences are SGHTA and FQGNSA. This chain's CDR3 is CASIAKTSAIRDTQYF. The CDR3 DNA reads TGTGCCAGCATCGCCAAGACTAGCGCAATCAGAGATACGCAGTATTTT.

The chain has TRBV6-1 and TRBJ2-7; the D gene is possibly TRBD1 (5 bases). Looked up from germline, CDR1 is MNHNS and CDR2 is SASEGT. This CDR3 is built from 16 residues. Trimming pared 1 base from V and 0 bases from J, leaving 13 bases between. In nucleotides, the CDR3 is TGTGCCAGCAGTGAAGTCTGGGGCACGAGCTCCTACGAGCAGTACTTC. The encoded protein is CASSEVWGTSSYEQYF.

This clonotype was detected only a few times. The CDR3 protein is CASSLVTGTGANVLTF. In nucleotides, the CDR3 is TGTGCCAGCAGCTTAGTAACCGGTACTGGGGCCAACGTCCTGACTTTC. This chain links TRBV13 with TRBJ2-6; D remains unclear. The V end was cut by 1 base, the J end by 2 bases, with 9 bases between. This CDR3 has 16 amino acids. Germline assignment: CDR1 PRHDT and CDR2 FYEKMQ (reference sequence).

The gene calls are TRBV9 and TRBJ1-1, with D tentatively TRBD1 (5 bases). V was clipped by 0 bases and J by 0 bases, with 12 bases between them. The germline V gene has CDR1 SGDLS and CDR2 YYNGEE. The CDR3 contains 16 residues. This CDR3 is CASSVDLGGLNTEAFF. The CDR3 DNA is TGTGCCAGCAGCGTAGATCTGGGGGGACTGAACACTGAAGCTTTCTTT.

This clonotype was detected a few times. At one of its ends the junction is not consistent with the germline gene, which may arise from a read error. The gene calls are TRBV6-1 and TRBJ2-5; D not resolved. The CDR3 is 15 residues long. Germline loops: CDR1 MNHNS, CDR2 SASEGT. The CDR3: CASSEDGFVGETQYF. Written as DNA, the CDR3 is TGTGCCAGCAGCGAAGATGGATTTGTGGGGGAGACCCAGTACTTC.

The gene calls are TRBV19 and TRBJ2-7; a weak D match, TRBD2 (6 bases). The CDR3 has 17 residues. Between the trimmed V and J ends, which lost 8 bases and 0 bases, there was a span of 23 bases. Germline CDR1 reads LNHDA; CDR2 reads SQIVND (reference sequence). The CDR3 region has the DNA TGTGCCAGTTCCCTGGACTTCGGGGGATTGAGCTCCTACGAGCAGTACTTC. Residues: CASSLDFGGLSSYEQYF.

This clonotype was picked up one time. The chain employs TRBV27 and TRBJ2-5; unclear D gene. CDR1 and CDR2 from the germline V gene are MNHEY and SMNVEV (reference sequence). The CDR3 extends over 15 amino acids. V dropped 3 bases and J dropped 2 bases, with 13 bases sitting between them. CDR3 coding DNA: TGTGCCAGCAGTTTTCTCGGTGTCCGTCAAGAGACCCAGTACTTC. Translated, it gives CASSFLGVRQETQYF.